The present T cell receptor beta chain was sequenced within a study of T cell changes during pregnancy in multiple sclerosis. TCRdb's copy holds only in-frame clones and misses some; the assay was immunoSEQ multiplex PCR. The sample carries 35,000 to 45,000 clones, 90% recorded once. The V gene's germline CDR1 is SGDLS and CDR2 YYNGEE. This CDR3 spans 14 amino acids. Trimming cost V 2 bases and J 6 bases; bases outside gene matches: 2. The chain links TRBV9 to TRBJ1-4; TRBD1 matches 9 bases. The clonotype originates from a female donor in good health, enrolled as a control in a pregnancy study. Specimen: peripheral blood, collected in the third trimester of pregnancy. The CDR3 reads CASSVGQGYEKLFF. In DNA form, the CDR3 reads TGTGCCAGCAGCGTGGGACAGGGTTATGAAAAACTGTTTTTT. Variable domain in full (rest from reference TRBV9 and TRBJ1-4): DSGVTQTPKHLITATGQRVTLRCSPRSGDLSVYWYQQSLDQGLQFLIQYYNGEERAKGNILERFSAQQFPDLHSELNLSSLELGDSALYFCASSVGQGYEKLFFGSGTQLSVL.